The rows below give T cell receptor beta chains drawn from one sample of a study of blood T cell repertoires in COVID-19. Assay used: immunoSEQ multiplex PCR; TCRdb lists only in-frame clones, some missing. This table has about 230,000 clones, around 80% appearing once. The material sequenced was peripheral blood. The receptors stem from a woman over 75 with active or convalescent COVID-19. The CDR3 runs from the conserved cysteine through the conserved F or W. D genes are given only for firm matches. Size tells how often a clone was seen (once, few, many) or the class of an expanded clone, and some rows leave it out.

>.|.|TRBV3-1/TRBV3-2|TRBJ2-2
TGTGCCAGCAGCCCGGCAGGGGGGTTGGGGGAGCTGTTTTTT
CASSPAGGLGELFF
>.|.|TRBV6-5|TRBJ1-1
TGTGCCAGCCAGGGACAAGGGGAAGCTTTCTTT
CASQGQGEAFF
>TRBD2|.|TRBV7-2|TRBJ2-2
TGTGCCAGCACCCGTAGCGGGGGGGACACCGGGGAGCTGTTTTTT
CASTRSGGDTGELFF
>.|.|TRBV11-3|TRBJ2-3
TGTGCCAGCAGCTATCCGCAGACTAGTTATTGGTTGAATACGCAGTATTTT
CASSYPQTSYWLNTQYF
>TRBD2|.|TRBV5-1|TRBJ2-3
TGCGCCAGCAGCATCCTCGGGGGGGCCTTCGATACGCAGTATTTT
CASSILGGAFDTQYF
>.|.|TRBV28|TRBJ2-1
TGTGCCAGCAGTCCCCTCCCTACAGGGTACCACAATGAGCAGTTCTTC
CASSPLPTGYHNEQFF
>TRBD2|.|TRBV18|TRBJ2-1
TGTGCCAGCTCACCACCGAGCGGGGGAGCGTACAATGAGCAGTTCTTC
CASSPPSGGAYNEQFF
>.|.|TRBV27|TRBJ1-1
TGTGCCAGCCGAATCAGGGGTATGAACACTGAAGCTTTCTTT
CASRIRGMNTEAFF
>.|many|TRBV12-3/TRBV12-4|TRBJ1-2
TGTGCCAGCAGTTTATCGGGAAATGGCTACACCTTC
CASSLSGNGYTF
>TRBD1|.|TRBV7-2|TRBJ1-2
TGTGCCAGCAGCCTTGGACAGGACTTAGGCTACACCTTC
CASSLGQDLGYTF
>.|.|TRBV18|TRBJ2-6
TGTGCCAGCTCAGGACAGACCTCTGGGGCCAACGTCCTGACTTTC
CASSGQTSGANVLTF
>TRBD1|.|TRBV5-1|TRBJ2-3
TGCGCCAGCAGCCTCCGGGGACAGATCGCGACAGATACGCAGTATTTT
CASSLRGQIATDTQYF
>TRBD1|.|TRBV30|TRBJ1-5
TGTGCCTGGAGTGTCTTTGGGACAGGGGAGCAGCCCCAGCATTTT
CAWSVFGTGEQPQHF
>.|.|TRBV28|TRBJ1-5
TGTGCCAGCAGTTCGCCGGGGGGGAGCAATCAGCCCCAGCATTTT
CASSSPGGSNQPQHF
>TRBD1|.|TRBV5-4|TRBJ1-1
TGTGCCAGCAGCTTGCCCCTCGGACAGGGGGACGGCACTGAAGCTTTCTTT
CASSLPLGQGDGTEAFF
>TRBD2|.|TRBV4-2|TRBJ2-1
TGTGCCAGCAGCCAACAGACTAGCGGGAGAGGTTCCTACAATGAGCAGTTCTTC
CASSQQTSGRGSYNEQFF
>TRBD2|once|TRBV9|TRBJ2-3
TGTGCCAGCAGCGCGAGCCCCAGGACTAGCGGGGGTCCAGATACGCAGTATTTT
CASSASPRTSGGPDTQYF
>.|few|TRBV21-1|TRBJ2-1
TGTGCCAGCAGCTTCGCCCGGGACAGGGGGGTCAATGAGCAGTTCTTC
CASSFARDRGVNEQFF
>.|.|TRBV19|TRBJ2-6
TGTGCCAGTAAGACGCTAGCGAGCTCTGGGGCCAACGTCCTGACTTTC
CASKTLASSGANVLTF
>TRBD1|.|TRBV28|TRBJ2-2
TGTGCCAGCAGTACGACAGGGGTCACCGGGGAGCTGTTTTTT
CASSTTGVTGELFF
>TRBD2|once|TRBV5-4|TRBJ2-4
TGTGCCAGCAGCGGCTTGACTAGCTCCGCCAAAAACATTCAGTACTTC
CASSGLTSSAKNIQYF
>.|.|TRBV21-1|TRBJ1-1
TGTGCCAGCCGCCGGAGAAGGTTTGAAGCTTTCTTT
CASRRRRFEAFF
>.|.|TRBV19|TRBJ2-7
TGTGCCAGTAGTTCCAGGGCTACCGAGCAGTACTTC
CASSSRATEQYF
>.|.|TRBV2|TRBJ1-3
TGTGCCAGCGGTGATCAGGGTTCTGGAAACACCATATATTTT
CASGDQGSGNTIYF
>.|.|TRBV5-8|TRBJ2-3
TGTGCCAGCAGCTCCGGAACTACCGGGGACACAGATACGCAGTATTTT
CASSSGTTGDTDTQYF
>.|.|TRBV28|TRBJ2-2
TGTGCCAGCAGTACACAGGGTCCCGAGAGGACCGGGGAGCTGTTTTTT
CASSTQGPERTGELFF
>.|.|TRBV6-1|TRBJ2-1
TGTGCCAGCAGTGATTCAGGGTTCCCTGGGAATGAGCAGTTCTTC
CASSDSGFPGNEQFF
>TRBD2|.|TRBV5-1|TRBJ2-1
TGCGCCAGCAGGGAGACTAGCGGGAGCCTATCTCGGTTCTTC
CASRETSGSLSRFF
>.|once|TRBV9|TRBJ1-5
TGTGCCAGCAGCGTAGGGGGGCAGGGTCAGCCCCAGCATTTT
CASSVGGQGQPQHF
>.|.|TRBV6-6|TRBJ1-6
TGTGCCAGCAGTACAACAGGGAATTCACCCCTCCACTTT
CASSTTGNSPLHF
>.|.|TRBV2|TRBJ1-6
TGTGCCAGCAGTGAACGCGAATCACCCCTCCACTTT
CASSERESPLHF
>TRBD1|.|TRBV27|TRBJ1-3
TGTGCCAGCAGTTTAAGAGGGGACAGCCCTGGTCCCACCATATATTTT
CASSLRGDSPGPTIYF
>TRBD2|once|TRBV19|TRBJ2-1
TGTGCCAGTAGCCCCTCCGGGGGACTAGGACGGGTGTACAATGAGCAGTTCTTC
CASSPSGGLGRVYNEQFF
>TRBD2|.|TRBV5-8|TRBJ2-7
TGTGCCAGCAGCCGCGGGACTAGCGGGACCACGCACTTCTACGAGCAGTACTTC
CASSRGTSGTTHFYEQYF
>TRBD1|once|TRBV7-9|TRBJ1-1
TGTGCCAGCAGCTTACCACCGGACAGGGCAGAAGCTTTCTTT
CASSLPPDRAEAFF